The 16 T cell receptor beta chains below all came from one sample that was sequenced in a study of tumor-infiltrating lymphocytes in primary liver carcinoma. TCR beta cDNA was made from approximately 500 ng total RNA with a constant-region primer. What produced the TCR beta libraries was three nested multiplex PCR rounds using slightly modified ARM-PCR. Two initial PCR rounds of about 10 cycles each paired TRBV1-TRBV30 forward primers with a C-beta reverse primer. TCRdb re-analysed the multiplex PCR reads in MiXCR, keeping a single row per CDR3 protein. The table lists 300,000 to 350,000 distinct CDR3 sequences, 65% of them singletons, with 5% to 6.5% in the top ten. Blood RNA was derived from unsorted whole blood, and germline DNA was extracted too. Sequencing was done on a sample of peripheral blood. These receptors were obtained from a man between 40 and 49 years old with primary liver carcinoma and hepatitis B virus infection.

The genes are TRBV11-2 and TRBJ2-7, with D unclear. The ends were cut back, 0 bases at V and 3 bases at J, with 12 bases in the middle. Germline-derived CDR1 and CDR2 are SGHAT and FQNNGV. The CDR3 spans 15 residues. The CDR3 nucleotides are TGTGCCAGCAGCTTAGATCTTCCCAAAATCTACGAGCAGTACTTC. Amino acids: CASSLDLPKIYEQYF.

About this clonotype: Given a much more abundant clone one base away, this may be a read error. The rearrangement joins TRBV6-1 to TRBJ2-3; possibly TRBD2 for D (6 bases). The CDR3 is made up of 15 amino acids. Germline V lookup: CDR1 MNHNS, CDR2 SASEGT. This CDR3 reads CASIEDLARTDTQYF. In nucleotides, the CDR3 is TGTGCCAGCATTGAAGATCTAGCGCGCACAGATACGCAGTATTTT.

Comments on this clonotype: Since the CDR3 does not end with the conserved phenylalanine or tryptophan, this likely comes from a read error. This chain connects TRBV11-1 to TRBJ2-1; possible D gene TRBD2, 6 bases. The CDR3 runs to 12 residues. CDR1 SGHAT and CDR2 FQDESV come from the germline V gene (reference sequence). In nucleotides, the CDR3 is TGTGCCCCGGGGGTCTCCTACGATGAGCAGTTCCTC. This sequence encodes CAPGVSYDEQFL.

This clonotype has a handful of counts. The gene calls are TRBV10-2 and TRBJ2-1; 8 nucleotides align to TRBD2. V lost 6 bases, J lost 4 bases, and 14 bases stayed unmatched. CDR1 is WSHSY and CDR2 is SAAADI in the germline V gene. The CDR3 spans 17 residues. CDR3 in DNA: TGCGCCAGCAGGGAACCGGGAAGGCTAGCGGGTTACAATGAGCAGTTCTTC. This gives the protein CASREPGRLAGYNEQFF.

A word on this clonotype: A read error is possible here, since a much larger clone lies one base away. The J gene is TRBJ2-5, the V gene TRBV10-3; D is unresolved. Trimming removed 10 bases from V and 13 bases from J, with 19 bases in between. The CDR3 length is 11 residues. Germline V gives CDR1 ENHRY, CDR2 SYGVKD. The CDR3 DNA is TGTGCCAATGGGCAAACCCGAATCCGGTACTTC. This sequence encodes CANGQTRIRYF.

Of note for this clonotype: Because it lacks the conserved phenylalanine or tryptophan at the end, this CDR3 is likely a read error. The chain links TRBV11-2 to TRBJ2-7; tentative D call: TRBD1 (6 bases). Germline-derived CDR1 and CDR2 are SGHAT and FQNNGV. The CDR3 is 15 amino acids. CDR3 DNA sequence: TGTGTCAGCAGCTTGGACAGTTCCGCAACCTACGAGCAGTACTTA. It specifies CVSSLDSSATYEQYL.

This clonotype was recorded many times. This rearrangement joins TRBV4-1 to TRBJ2-3; D possibly corresponds to TRBD2 (6 bases). The germline V gene encodes CDR1 MGHRA and CDR2 YSYEKL. The V gene lost 4 bases and the J gene lost 6 bases, with 8 bases spanning the gap. This CDR3 spans 12 amino acids. CDR3 amino acids: CASSPGGDTQYF. In DNA, the CDR3 is TGCGCCAGCAGCCCAGGAGGGGATACGCAGTATTTT.

This clonotype was picked up many times. The chain joins TRBV12-3 or TRBV12-4 to TRBJ1-2, with D unresolved. The ends were cut back, 2 bases at V and 6 bases at J, with 10 bases in the middle. CDR3 size: 13 residues. The CDR3 region is CASSLFTSNGYTF. Here the CDR3 DNA reads TGTGCCAGCAGTTTATTCACCAGCAATGGCTACACCTTC.

This clonotype was detected a few times. The genes are TRBV6-1 and TRBJ2-3; 9 bases map to TRBD1. The length of the CDR3 is 15 residues. Germline CDR1 is MNHNS and CDR2 is SASEGT. The V and J ends lost 0 bases and 7 bases, in that order; junction bases with no gene match: 5. The CDR3 here is CASSEAGTGRNTQYF. The DNA for the CDR3 is TGTGCCAGCAGTGAAGCCGGGACAGGGCGCAATACGCAGTATTTT.

This clonotype has a handful of counts. The V and J genes are TRBV6-2 or TRBV6-3 and TRBJ2-5, with TRBD2 matching over 8 bases. The CDR3 is made up of 14 amino acids. CDR1 and CDR2 from the germline V gene are MNHEY and SVGEGT. V was pared by 4 bases and J by 3 bases, with 4 bases of the junction left unmatched. The CDR3 coding sequence is TGTGCCAGCAGTTCCGGGGGGGGAGAAGAGACCCAGTACTTC. It yields the protein CASSSGGGEETQYF.

Turning to this clonotype: This could be a read error, since a much larger clone is one nucleotide away. V gene TRBV5-5 combines with J gene TRBJ2-5, with a possible D match to TRBD1 (6 bases). V was pared by 4 bases and J by 5 bases, with 15 bases between. Germline CDR1 reads SGHKS; CDR2 reads YYEKEE (reference sequence). CDR3 length: 14 residues. Written as DNA, the CDR3 is TGTGCCAGCAGCGTTGGACAGAGAATCGAGACCCAGTACTTC. As protein: CASSVGQRIETQYF.

This clonotype has more than one count but fewer than ten. This could be a read error, since a much larger clone is one nucleotide away. The chain recombines TRBV6-2 or TRBV6-3 with TRBJ1-5; D is possibly TRBD1 (5 bases). CDR1 is MNHEY, CDR2 SVGEGT, per germline. Trimming removed 4 bases from V and 2 bases from J, with 12 bases in between. CDR3 size: 15 residues. The CDR3 DNA follows: TGTGCCAGCAGTTTTGGGATAGGGGGCAATCAGCCCCAGCATTTT. Its translation is CASSFGIGGNQPQHF.

As regards this clonotype: The CDR3 does not end in the conserved phenylalanine or tryptophan, so this is likely a read error. V gene TRBV7-9 combines with J gene TRBJ1-1; D is uncertain. The CDR3 covers 15 residues. CDR1 and CDR2 from the germline V gene are SEHNR and FQNEAQ (reference sequence). The CDR3 DNA sequence: TGTGCCAGTAGCTTATTAGAGCAGATCAACACTGAAGCTTTCATT. This codes for CASSLLEQINTEAFI.

This clonotype was picked up a small number of times. A much bigger clone sits one base away, suggesting this may be a read error. The gene calls are TRBV6-6 and TRBJ1-1; D gene uncertain. The germline V gene encodes CDR1 MNHNY and CDR2 SVGAGI (reference sequence). The CDR3 length is 13 residues. CDR3 protein: CSSSYSSTGGAFF. Here the CDR3 DNA reads TGTTCCAGCAGTTACTCGTCCACGGGCGGGGCTTTCTTT.

The chain couples TRBV14 to TRBJ2-1; D remains ambiguous. Trimming removed 3 bases at V and 14 bases at J, with 20 bases between. Per the germline V gene, CDR1 is SGHDN and CDR2 is FVKESK. The CDR3 runs 14 residues. The CDR3 DNA reads TGTGCCAGCAGCCAGAACCGGCCCGTCGTCGAGAAGTTCTTC. Translated: CASSQNRPVVEKFF.

As concerns this clonotype: This may stem from a read error, because a much larger clone lies one nucleotide away. The CDR3 coding sequence is TGCGCCAGCAGCGCAAGACAGGGGGGATACAATGGGCAGTTCTTC. This sequence encodes CASSARQGGYNGQFF. J is TRBJ2-5 and V is TRBV10-1; 9 bases align to TRBD1. The J call may be faulty, since TRBJ2-1 better matches the DNA end. In germline, CDR1 is WNHNN, CDR2 SYGVQD (reference sequence). The CDR3 is made up of 15 amino acids.